A selection of T cell receptor beta chains follows, all from one sample in a study of Graves' ophthalmopathy and Graves' hyperthyroidism. One entry per CDR3 protein, called by TCRdb with MiXCR from the multiplex PCR reads. This table holds under 200,000 distinct CDR3 sequences, 30% to 45% found once. The sequencing input was peripheral blood. The receptors come from a woman between 40 and 50 years old with Graves' ophthalmopathy. CDR3s include the opening cysteine and the closing phenylalanine or tryptophan. A D gene is named only where the DNA matches it firmly. Expanded clones are given a class, and other clones once, few, many or no size at all.

d_gene	v_gene	j_gene	abundance	CDR3aa	CDR3nt
-	TRBV2	TRBJ1-5	-	CASTTLQGQPQHF	TGTGCCAGCACCACTCTACAGGGACAGCCCCAGCATTTT
-	TRBV6-2/TRBV6-3	TRBJ2-2	many	CASRLNRDVGELFF	TGTGCCAGCAGATTGAACAGGGATGTAGGGGAGCTGTTTTTT
-	TRBV10-3	TRBJ1-2	many	CAINPGTGNYGYTF	TGTGCCATCAATCCTGGGACGGGGAACTATGGCTACACCTTC
-	TRBV12-3/TRBV12-4	TRBJ2-6	-	CASISTGANVLTF	TGTGCCAGCATCAGTACTGGGGCCAACGTCCTGACTTTC
TRBD1	TRBV12-3/TRBV12-4	TRBJ1-4	many	CASSLLGTGGAGEKLFF	TGTGCCAGCAGTTTGTTAGGGACAGGGGGCGCGGGTGAAAAACTGTTTTTT
-	TRBV28	TRBJ1-1	many	CASRPWGGGDIEAFF	TGTGCCAGCAGGCCGTGGGGAGGGGGGGACATTGAAGCTTTCTTT
-	TRBV6-1	TRBJ1-2	many	CASSPGGRDGYTF	TGTGCCAGCAGCCCCGGGGGGCGCGATGGCTACACCTTC
TRBD1	TRBV6-5	TRBJ1-2	once	CASSYSTGGFYGYTF	TGTGCCAGCAGTTATAGCACAGGGGGATTCTATGGCTACACCTTC
-	TRBV20-1	TRBJ1-6	-	CSAKPPEGSPLHF	TGCAGTGCAAAGCCCCCAGAGGGTTCACCCCTCCACTTT
-	TRBV12-3/TRBV12-4	TRBJ1-6	-	CASSLGFGNSPLHF	TGTGCCAGCAGTTTAGGGTTCGGCAATTCACCCCTCCACTTT
TRBD1	TRBV11-2	TRBJ1-5	many	CASSPTGDSSQPQHF	TGTGCCAGCAGCCCGACAGGGGATAGCAGTCAGCCCCAGCATTTT
TRBD1	TRBV15	TRBJ2-5	once	CATSSVNRGRQTQYF	TGTGCCACCAGCAGTGTAAACAGGGGACGGCAGACCCAGTACTTC
TRBD2	TRBV7-2	TRBJ2-7	many	CASRPSGGSYEQYF	TGTGCCAGCAGACCTAGCGGAGGCTCCTACGAGCAGTACTTC
TRBD1	TRBV24-1	TRBJ2-2	-	CATSDWDSANTGELFF	TGTGCCACCAGTGACTGGGACAGCGCGAACACCGGGGAGCTGTTTTTT
TRBD1	TRBV2	TRBJ2-3	-	CATQTGTGGSGSSDTQYF	TGTGCCACCCAGACCGGGACAGGGGGCTCGGGTTCGTCAGATACGCAGTATTTT
-	TRBV20-1	TRBJ1-1	many	CSAQVRGWYTEAFF	TGCAGTGCCCAAGTACGGGGGTGGTACACTGAAGCTTTCTTT
-	TRBV20-1	TRBJ2-5	many	CSASRGQETQYF	TGCAGTGCTAGTCGGGGCCAAGAGACCCAGTACTTC
-	TRBV28	TRBJ1-2	many	CASSLFLTIDGYTF	TGTGCCAGCAGTTTATTCCTGACAATCGATGGCTACACCTTC
-	TRBV18	TRBJ1-1	many	CASSPPTGGGNTEAFF	TGTGCCAGCTCACCTCCAACGGGGGGGGGCAACACTGAAGCTTTCTTT
TRBD1	TRBV20-1	TRBJ1-2	many	CSARARDRVGYGYTF	TGCAGTGCTAGAGCGAGGGACAGGGTGGGGTATGGCTACACCTTC
TRBD1	TRBV28	TRBJ1-1	-	CASSSPSGQGNTEAFF	TGTGCCAGCAGTTCTCCATCTGGACAGGGGAACACTGAAGCTTTCTTT
-	TRBV6-5	TRBJ1-6	many	CASSPATDPGDSPLHF	TGTGCCAGCAGTCCGGCGACAGATCCAGGGGATTCACCCCTCCACTTT